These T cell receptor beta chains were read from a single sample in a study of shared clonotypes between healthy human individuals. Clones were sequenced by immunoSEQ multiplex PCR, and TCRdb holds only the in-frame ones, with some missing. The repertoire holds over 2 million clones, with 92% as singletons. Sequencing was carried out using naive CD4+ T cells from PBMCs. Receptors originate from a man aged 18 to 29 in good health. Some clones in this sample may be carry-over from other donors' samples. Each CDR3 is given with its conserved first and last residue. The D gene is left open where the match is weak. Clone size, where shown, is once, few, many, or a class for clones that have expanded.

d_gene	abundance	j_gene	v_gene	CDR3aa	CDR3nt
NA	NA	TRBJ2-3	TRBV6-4	CASSAGLYTDTQYF	TGTGCCAGCAGTGCGGGGCTCTACACAGATACGCAGTATTTT
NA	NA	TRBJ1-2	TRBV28	CASIPGGDPNYGYTF	TGTGCCAGCATCCCCGGCGGAGACCCAAACTATGGCTACACCTTC
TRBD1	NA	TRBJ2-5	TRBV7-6	CASSPRTGGQETQYF	TGTGCCAGCAGCCCACGGACAGGGGGCCAAGAGACCCAGTACTTC
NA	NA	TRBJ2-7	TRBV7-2	CASSLGLVQLYEQYF	TGTGCCAGCAGCTTAGGTTTAGTCCAGCTTTACGAGCAGTACTTC
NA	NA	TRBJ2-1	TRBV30	CAWRGQLALREQFF	TGTGCCTGGAGGGGCCAGCTAGCCCTGCGGGAGCAGTTCTTC
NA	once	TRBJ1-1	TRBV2	CASRRQAPEAFF	TGTGCCAGCAGGCGGCAAGCCCCTGAAGCTTTCTTT
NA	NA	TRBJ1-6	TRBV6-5	CASRVGVSPLHF	TGTGCCAGCAGGGTGGGGGTCTCACCCCTCCACTTT
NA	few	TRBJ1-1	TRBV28	CASRIGGVNTEAFF	TGTGCCAGCAGAATTGGGGGGGTGAACACTGAAGCTTTCTTT
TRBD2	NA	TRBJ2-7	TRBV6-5	CASRTSGVSYEQYF	TGTGCCAGCAGAACTAGCGGAGTCTCCTACGAGCAGTACTTC
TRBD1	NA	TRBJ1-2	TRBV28	CASSSEGQINYGYTF	TGTGCCAGCAGTTCCGAGGGACAGATAAATTATGGCTACACCTTC
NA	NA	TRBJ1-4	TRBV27	CASRLEGATNEKLFF	TGTGCCAGCAGGCTCGAGGGGGCAACTAATGAAAAACTGTTTTTT
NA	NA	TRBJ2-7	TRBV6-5	CASSYTSRTRINEQYF	TGTGCCAGCAGTTACACATCGCGAACTAGAATAAACGAGCAGTACTTC
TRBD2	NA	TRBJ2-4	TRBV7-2	CASSPRTSGRGNIQYF	TGTGCCAGCAGCCCAAGGACTAGCGGGAGGGGAAACATTCAGTACTTC
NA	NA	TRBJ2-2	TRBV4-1	CASSQGQSNTGELFF	TGCGCCAGCAGCCAAGGGCAATCGAACACCGGGGAGCTGTTTTTT
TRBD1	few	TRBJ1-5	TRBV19	CASSSRDRGLGQPQHF	TGTGCCAGTAGCTCCCGGGACAGGGGGCTAGGACAGCCCCAGCATTTT
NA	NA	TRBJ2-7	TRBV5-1	CASSRFFDRAYEQYF	TGCGCCAGCAGCCGGTTCTTCGATAGGGCCTACGAGCAGTACTTC
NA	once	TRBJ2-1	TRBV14	CASSQVLGHEQFF	TGTGCCAGCAGCCAAGTGTTAGGTCATGAGCAGTTCTTC
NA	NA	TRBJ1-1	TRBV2	CASSDEPYRGAFF	TGTGCCAGCAGTGATGAACCCTACCGGGGGGCTTTCTTT
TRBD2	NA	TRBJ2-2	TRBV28	CASSPPGGGNTGELFF	TGTGCCAGCAGTCCCCCCGGGGGGGGGAATACCGGGGAGCTGTTTTTT
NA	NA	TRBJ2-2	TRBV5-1	CATRPNTGELFF	TGCGCTACTCGGCCGAACACCGGGGAGCTGTTTTTT
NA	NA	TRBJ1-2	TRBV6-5	CASSSSREYGYTF	TGTGCCAGCAGTAGCAGCAGGGAGTATGGCTACACCTTC
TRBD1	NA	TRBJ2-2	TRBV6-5	CASSYSGGGTGELFF	TGTGCCAGCAGTTACTCAGGGGGCGGCACCGGGGAGCTGTTTTTT
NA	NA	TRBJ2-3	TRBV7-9	CASSLYVNTDTQYF	TGTGCCAGCAGCTTATATGTAAATACAGATACGCAGTATTTT
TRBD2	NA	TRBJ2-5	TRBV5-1	CASSIIRASGTRETQYF	TGCGCCAGCAGCATTATTCGGGCTAGCGGGACTCGAGAGACCCAGTACTTC
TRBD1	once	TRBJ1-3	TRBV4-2	CASSRDRGSGNTIYF	TGTGCCAGCAGTCGGGACAGGGGCTCTGGAAACACCATATATTTT
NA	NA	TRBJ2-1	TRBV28	CASIPAWGGNYEQFF	TGTGCCAGCATCCCCGCTTGGGGCGGGAACTATGAGCAGTTCTTC
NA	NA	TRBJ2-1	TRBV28	CASSWSLEYSNEQFF	TGTGCCAGCAGTTGGTCTCTAGAATACTCGAATGAGCAGTTCTTC
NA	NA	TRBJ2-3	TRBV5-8	CASSFQITDTQYF	TGTGCCAGCAGCTTCCAGATCACAGATACGCAGTATTTT
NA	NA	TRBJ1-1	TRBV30	CASGRMNTEAFF	TGTGCCAGTGGACGGATGAACACTGAAGCTTTCTTT
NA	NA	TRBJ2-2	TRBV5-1	CASRQNTGELFF	TGCGCCAGCAGGCAGAACACCGGGGAGCTGTTTTTT
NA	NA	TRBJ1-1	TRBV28	CASSLETRDRAEAFF	TGTGCCAGCAGTTTAGAGACCCGGGACCGGGCTGAAGCTTTCTTT
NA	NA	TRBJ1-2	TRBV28	CASSPLLAPTSKSGYTF	TGTGCCAGCAGCCCCCTGTTGGCGCCGACATCTAAGAGTGGCTACACCTTC
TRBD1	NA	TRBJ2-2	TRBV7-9	CASSTNERGQGSTGELFF	TGTGCCAGCAGCACAAACGAAAGGGGACAGGGAAGCACCGGGGAGCTGTTTTTT
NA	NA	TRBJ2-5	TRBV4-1	CASSQDYRGQETQYF	TGCGCCAGCAGCCAAGATTATCGGGGCCAAGAGACCCAGTACTTC
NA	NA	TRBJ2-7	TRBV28	CASNRGGAPYEQYF	TGTGCCAGCAACAGAGGGGGGGCGCCGTACGAGCAGTACTTC
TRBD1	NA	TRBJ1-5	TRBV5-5	CASSQRTGLSNQPQHF	TGTGCCAGCAGCCAACGGACAGGGTTAAGCAATCAGCCCCAGCATTTT
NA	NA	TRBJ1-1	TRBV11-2	CASSLRRRSDTEAFF	TGTGCCAGCAGCTTAAGGAGGAGGTCCGACACTGAAGCTTTCTTT